This TCR beta chain emerged from a study of CD8 T cell repertoires and HIV-1 epitope variants. Study-level information: Separate wells received one of Twenty-five Gag or Nef variant peptides. Overall study findings and caveats: Nef KF9 drew several clonotypes and HW9 one, without TAALDMSHF responses. Eight or nine antigen-specific TCR beta clonotypes were found; roughly six seemed cross-reactive to variants. This assay reports beta chains of antigen-expanded cells, not T cell function.

A word on this clone: Antigen unknown.

The data were produced by immunoSEQ multiplex PCR, yet TCRdb's version contains in-frame clones alone and is incomplete. The sample holds 90,000 or so clones, around 67% seen once. V shed 0 bases and J shed 2 bases, with 6 bases lying between them. Germline V gene sequence: CDR1 SGDLS, CDR2 YYNGEE. This CDR3 contains 15 residues. Sequencing was carried out using uncultured baseline CD8+ T cells from peripheral blood mononuclear cells (PBMCs). This sequence was found in a male donor with HIV. The rearrangement uses TRBV9 and TRBJ1-6; D is undetermined. The CDR3 spells CASSVENAYNSPLHF. The CDR3 nucleotides are TGTGCCAGCAGCGTAGAGAACGCCTATAATTCACCCCTCCACTTT.